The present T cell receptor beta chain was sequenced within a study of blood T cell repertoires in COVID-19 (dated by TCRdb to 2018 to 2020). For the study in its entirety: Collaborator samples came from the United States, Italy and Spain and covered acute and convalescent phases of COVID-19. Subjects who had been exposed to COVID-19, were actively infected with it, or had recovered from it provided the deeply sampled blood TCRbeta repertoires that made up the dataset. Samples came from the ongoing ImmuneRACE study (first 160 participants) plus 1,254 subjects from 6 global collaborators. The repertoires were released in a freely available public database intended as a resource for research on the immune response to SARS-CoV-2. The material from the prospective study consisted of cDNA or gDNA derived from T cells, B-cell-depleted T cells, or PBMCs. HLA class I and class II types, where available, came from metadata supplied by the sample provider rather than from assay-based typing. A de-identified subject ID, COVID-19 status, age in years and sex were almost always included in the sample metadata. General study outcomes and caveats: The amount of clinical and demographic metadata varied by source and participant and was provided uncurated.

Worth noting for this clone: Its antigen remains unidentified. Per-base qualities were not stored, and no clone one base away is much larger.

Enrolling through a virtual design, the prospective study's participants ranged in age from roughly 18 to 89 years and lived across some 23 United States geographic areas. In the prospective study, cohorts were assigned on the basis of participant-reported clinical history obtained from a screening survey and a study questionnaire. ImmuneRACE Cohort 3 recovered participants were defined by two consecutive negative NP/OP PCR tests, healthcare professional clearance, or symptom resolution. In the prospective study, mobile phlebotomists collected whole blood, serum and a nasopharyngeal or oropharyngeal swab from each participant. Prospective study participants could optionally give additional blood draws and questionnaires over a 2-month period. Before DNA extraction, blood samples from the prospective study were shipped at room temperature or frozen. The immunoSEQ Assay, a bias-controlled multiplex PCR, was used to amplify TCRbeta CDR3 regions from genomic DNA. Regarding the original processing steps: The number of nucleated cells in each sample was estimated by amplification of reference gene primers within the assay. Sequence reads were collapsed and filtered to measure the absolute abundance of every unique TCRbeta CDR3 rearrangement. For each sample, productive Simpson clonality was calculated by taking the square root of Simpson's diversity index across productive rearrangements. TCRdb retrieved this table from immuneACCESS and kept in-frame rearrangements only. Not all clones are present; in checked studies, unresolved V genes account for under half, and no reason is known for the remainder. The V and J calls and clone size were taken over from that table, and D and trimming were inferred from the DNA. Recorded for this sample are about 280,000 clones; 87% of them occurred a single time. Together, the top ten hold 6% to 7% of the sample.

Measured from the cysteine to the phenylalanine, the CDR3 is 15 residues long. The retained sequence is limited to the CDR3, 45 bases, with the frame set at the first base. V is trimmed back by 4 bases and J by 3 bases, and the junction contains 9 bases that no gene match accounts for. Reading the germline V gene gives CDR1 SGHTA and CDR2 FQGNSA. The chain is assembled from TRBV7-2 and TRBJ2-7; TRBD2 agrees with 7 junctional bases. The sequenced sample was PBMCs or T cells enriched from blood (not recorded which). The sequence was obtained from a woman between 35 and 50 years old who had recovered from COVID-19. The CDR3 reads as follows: CASSSGGGNYYEQYF. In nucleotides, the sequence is TGTGCCAGCAGCTCCGGCGGGGGTAACTACTACGAGCAGTACTTC.